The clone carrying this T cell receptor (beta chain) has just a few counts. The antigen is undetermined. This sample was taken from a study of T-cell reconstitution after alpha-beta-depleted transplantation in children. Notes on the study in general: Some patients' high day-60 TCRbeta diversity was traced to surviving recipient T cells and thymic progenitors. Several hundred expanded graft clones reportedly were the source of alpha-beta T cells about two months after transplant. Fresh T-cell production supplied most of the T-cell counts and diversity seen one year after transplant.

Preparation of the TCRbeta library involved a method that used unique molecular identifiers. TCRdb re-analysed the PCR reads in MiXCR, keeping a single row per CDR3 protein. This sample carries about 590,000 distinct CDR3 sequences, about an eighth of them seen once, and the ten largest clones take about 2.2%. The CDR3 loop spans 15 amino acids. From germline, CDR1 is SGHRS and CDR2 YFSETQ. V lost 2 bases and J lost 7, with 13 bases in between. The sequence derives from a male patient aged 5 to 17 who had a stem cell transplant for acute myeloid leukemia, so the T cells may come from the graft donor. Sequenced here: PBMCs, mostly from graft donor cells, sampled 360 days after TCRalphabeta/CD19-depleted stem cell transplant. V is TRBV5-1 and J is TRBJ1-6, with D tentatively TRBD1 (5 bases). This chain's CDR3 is CASSFATDENSPLHF. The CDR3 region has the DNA TGCGCCAGCAGCTTCGCGACAGATGAAAATTCACCCCTCCACTTT.